The subject of this entry is one T cell receptor beta chain. This clone appeared once. What this receptor recognizes is not known. Base qualities are not recorded, but no much larger clone differs from it by a single base. TCRbeta CDR3 regions were amplified from genomic DNA by means of the immunoSEQ Assay, a bias-controlled multiplex PCR. As for how the authors treated the data: The number of nucleated cells in each sample was estimated by amplification of reference gene primers within the assay. Sequence reads were collapsed and filtered to measure the absolute abundance of every unique TCRbeta CDR3 rearrangement. Productive Simpson clonality was computed per sample as the square root of Simpson's diversity index over productive rearrangements. TCRdb retrieved this table from immuneACCESS and kept in-frame rearrangements only. Not all clones are present; in checked studies, unresolved V genes account for under half, and no reason is known for the remainder. V, J and clone size are taken as reported in that table, and D and trimming were inferred from the DNA itself. The sample records around 120,000 clones, 65% to 85% of which are singletons. 5.9% of the sample is taken by the ten largest.

This sample was taken from a study of blood T cell repertoires in COVID-19 (TCRdb year 2020). Looking at the study overall: Samples covering the acute and convalescent phases of COVID-19 were provided by collaborators in the United States, Italy and Spain. The samples were drawn from two sources: the first 160 participants of the ongoing ImmuneRACE study, and over 950 subjects contributed by 6 global collaborators. The dataset comprised deeply sampled blood TCRbeta repertoires from subjects exposed to, actively infected with, or recovered from COVID-19. The repertoires were released in a freely available public database intended as a resource for research on the immune response to SARS-CoV-2. A de-identified subject ID, COVID-19 status, age in years and sex were almost always included in the sample metadata. The prospective study material was composed of cDNA or gDNA derived from T cells, B-cell-depleted T cells, or PBMCs. HLA class I and class II types, where available, came from metadata supplied by the sample provider rather than from assay-based typing. What the authors observed across the whole study: How much clinical and demographic metadata was included differed by source and by participant, and the metadata was provided uncurated.

Its CDR3 holds 16 amino acids, cysteine through phenylalanine. Here the CDR3 DNA is all that survives: 48 bases in frame from base 1. Between the V and J ends, shortened by 4 bases and 0 bases respectively, the junction contains 10 bases. Taken from the germline V gene, the CDR1 and CDR2 loops are KGHSH and LQKENI. Whole blood was collected in K2EDTA tubes by collaborating institutions according to the institutions' own protocols. For TCRbeta analysis, collaborator samples were shipped as frozen whole blood, as isolated PBMCs, or as DNA extracted from either sample type. The chain employs TRBV18 and TRBJ2-6, and possibly TRBD1, on 5 matching bases. This receptor was obtained from a man aged 80 or over with active or convalescent COVID-19. Sequenced sample: peripheral blood. This receptor has the CDR3 CASSLDRYSGANVLTF. DNA sequence: TGTGCCAGCTCACTCGACAGATACTCTGGGGCCAACGTCCTGACTTTC. The CDR3, completed at both ends by the reference TRBV18 and TRBJ2-6 genes, gives the full variable domain NAGVMQNPRHLVRRRGQEARLRCSPMKGHSHVYWYRQLPEEGLKFMVYLQKENIIDESGMPKERFSAEFPKEGPSILRIQQVVRGDSAAYFCASSLDRYSGANVLTFGAGSRLTVL.